The rows below give T cell receptor beta chains drawn from one sample of a study of control samples from healthy donors and cancer patients. Generated by immunoSEQ multiplex PCR, the TCRdb table keeps only in-frame clones and is missing some. The sample has over 150,000 clones; approximately 94% are singletons. The source material was blood. The source of these receptors is a man between 40 and 49 years old in good health. Both conserved end residues are part of each CDR3. A D gene is named only where the DNA matches it firmly. Size is stated for part of the rows, as once, few or many counts, or as a class when the clone is expanded.

TRBJ1-5 | - | TRBV4-3 | - | CASSQEAGVNQPQHF | TGCGCCAGCAGCCAAGAGGCCGGGGTAAATCAGCCCCAGCATTTT
TRBJ1-2 | - | TRBV9 | - | CASSFLPGRSDGYTF | TGTGCCAGCAGTTTCTTACCGGGACGGTCAGATGGCTACACCTTC
TRBJ1-2 | TRBD1 | TRBV6-4 | - | CASSEIGGGGYTF | TGTGCCAGCAGTGAAATAGGGGGCGGTGGCTACACCTTC
TRBJ1-2 | - | TRBV10-3 | - | CAIRTEQTYYGYTF | TGTGCCATCAGGACAGAACAGACTTACTATGGCTACACCTTC
TRBJ1-2 | - | TRBV5-1 | - | CASSSGQSGDYGYTF | TGCGCCAGCAGCTCAGGCCAATCCGGGGACTATGGCTACACCTTC
TRBJ2-7 | TRBD1 | TRBV28 | - | CASRPGTGGHEQYF | TGTGCCAGCAGGCCCGGGACAGGAGGTCACGAGCAGTACTTC
TRBJ1-1 | - | TRBV5-6 | - | CASSLSNTEAFF | TGTGCCAGCAGCTTGTCAAACACTGAAGCTTTCTTT
TRBJ2-2 | - | TRBV4-3 | - | CASSQDLTGELFF | TGCGCCAGCAGCCAAGATTTAACCGGGGAGCTGTTTTTT
TRBJ2-2 | TRBD2 | TRBV28 | - | CASSPTGASLGLAGGDTGELFF | TGTGCCAGCAGTCCTACAGGAGCGTCTTTAGGACTAGCGGGGGGGGACACCGGGGAGCTGTTTTTT
TRBJ2-1 | TRBD2 | TRBV5-1 | - | CASSYTPIGSGAYNEQFF | TGCGCCAGCAGCTACACCCCTATCGGAAGCGGGGCCTACAATGAGCAGTTCTTC
TRBJ1-4 | - | TRBV4-1 | - | CASSQVRSARELFF | TGCGCCAGCAGCCAAGTTAGGTCCGCGCGGGAACTGTTTTTT
TRBJ2-2 | TRBD1 | TRBV5-4 | - | CASSLIGFFGTGVPGELFF | TGTGCCAGCAGCTTGATTGGTTTTTTTGGGACAGGGGTTCCCGGGGAGCTGTTTTTT
TRBJ2-3 | TRBD2 | TRBV6-5 | - | CASSLSGGAGTQYF | TGTGCCAGCAGTCTGAGCGGGGGGGCTGGTACGCAGTATTTT
TRBJ1-1 | - | TRBV14 | - | CASSPGRLNTEAFF | TGTGCCAGCAGCCCGGGACGGCTGAACACTGAAGCTTTCTTT
TRBJ1-5 | - | TRBV5-6 | - | CASSFEGQPQHF | TGTGCCAGCAGCTTCGAGGGACAGCCCCAGCATTTT
TRBJ1-2 | - | TRBV6-1 | - | CASSEQRPNYGYTF | TGTGCCAGCAGTGAACAAAGACCTAACTATGGCTACACCTTC
TRBJ1-1 | - | TRBV5-6 | - | CASSVGGGAFF | TGTGCCAGCAGCGTAGGAGGGGGGGCTTTCTTT
TRBJ1-2 | TRBD1 | TRBV19 | - | CASSHPGTESPSYYGYTF | TGTGCCAGTAGTCACCCCGGGACAGAATCACCATCCTACTATGGCTACACCTTC
TRBJ1-1 | TRBD1 | TRBV2 | - | CASRPGTGNTEAFF | TGTGCCAGCAGGCCCGGGACAGGTAACACTGAAGCTTTCTTT
TRBJ1-2 | - | TRBV6-5 | - | CASGNRQVGSYGYTF | TGTGCCAGCGGTAATAGACAGGTGGGGTCCTATGGCTACACCTTC
TRBJ2-3 | TRBD2 | TRBV5-1 | - | CASSSFSGEGTDTQYF | TGCGCCAGCAGCTCGTTTAGCGGGGAGGGCACAGATACGCAGTATTTT
TRBJ1-1 | - | TRBV28 | - | CASSLAHGTAFF | TGTGCCAGCAGTTTAGCGCATGGGACAGCTTTCTTT
TRBJ1-1 | - | TRBV7-9 | once | CASSLVTGANTEAFF | TGTGCCAGCAGCTTAGTAACGGGGGCGAACACTGAAGCTTTCTTT
TRBJ2-1 | - | TRBV11-2 | - | CASSLVSRRNEQFF | TGTGCCAGCAGCTTAGTTAGCCGCCGCAATGAGCAGTTCTTC
TRBJ2-7 | - | TRBV30 | - | CAGKKGIGGEQYF | TGTGCCGGAAAAAAGGGGATAGGAGGCGAGCAGTACTTC
TRBJ2-1 | - | TRBV11-2 | - | CASSRGGYNEQFF | TGTGCCAGCAGCCGTGGGGGCTACAATGAGCAGTTCTTC
TRBJ1-4 | - | TRBV6-2/TRBV6-3 | once | CASSYLYGTSEKLFF | TGTGCCAGCAGTTACTTATATGGGACCTCCGAAAAACTGTTTTTT
TRBJ1-1 | - | TRBV6-1 | few | CASSEGLTPTTEAFF | TGTGCCAGCAGTGAAGGGTTGACTCCCACCACTGAAGCTTTCTTT
TRBJ1-3 | - | TRBV28 | - | CASSSRTAFPADTIYF | TGTGCCAGCAGTTCCCGGACAGCCTTCCCGGCAGACACCATATATTTT
TRBJ1-2 | TRBD1 | TRBV6-4 | - | CASSPGTGGYGYTF | TGTGCCAGCAGCCCCGGGACAGGGGGTTATGGCTACACCTTC
TRBJ1-1 | - | TRBV30 | - | CAWSPPRTYTEAFF | TGTGCCTGGAGTCCCCCTCGGACGTACACTGAAGCTTTCTTT
TRBJ1-6 | - | TRBV6-5 | - | CASSYSGSSYNSPLHF | TGTGCCAGCAGTTACTCGGGAAGCTCCTATAATTCACCCCTCCACTTT
TRBJ1-1 | TRBD1 | TRBV11-2 | - | CASSSDRVAEAFF | TGTGCCAGCAGCTCGGACAGGGTGGCTGAAGCTTTCTTT
TRBJ2-5 | - | TRBV4-1 | - | CASSQERQPQETQYF | TGCGCCAGCAGCCAAGAGAGGCAGCCACAAGAGACCCAGTACTTC
TRBJ1-1 | - | TRBV11-2 | - | CASSLARGRGNTEAFF | TGTGCCAGCAGCTTAGCGAGGGGTAGAGGAAACACTGAAGCTTTCTTT